What follows are 22 T cell receptor beta chains derived from one specimen sequenced in a study of T-cell memory formation after mild COVID-19. TCRdb ran MiXCR on the 5' RACE reads and lists one entry per CDR3 protein. The table shows some 110,000 distinct CDR3 sequences, with about a sixth occurring only once. Sequenced material: PBMCs or a T cell subset sorted from them (not recorded which). The receptors were gathered from an adult woman who had mild COVID-19 (a few samples of this study predate the infection). Cell type and time point are not known.

This clonotype was observed a few times. The chain employs TRBV24-1 and TRBJ2-3; the D is unclear. CDR3 length equals 15 residues. V lost 1 base, J lost 5 bases, and 12 bases lay in between. Per the germline V gene, CDR1 is KGHDR and CDR2 is SFDVKD. The CDR3: CATSDFHGTGDTQYF. The CDR3 DNA reads as TGTGCCACCAGTGATTTTCACGGAACCGGAGATACGCAGTATTTT.

This sequence joins TRBV20-1 and TRBJ2-7; 8 bases match TRBD1. Germline V gives CDR1 DFQATT, CDR2 SNEGSKA (reference sequence). The CDR3 loop spans 12 amino acids. J gave up 3 bases and V 5 bases, and 3 bases lay outside the gene matches. The CDR3 nucleotides read TGCAGTGCTCGACAGGGGAACTACGAGCAGTACTTC. Encoded protein: CSARQGNYEQYF.

This chain joins TRBV12-3 or TRBV12-4 and TRBJ2-1; D tentatively fits TRBD1 or TRBD2 (5 bases each). V was pared by 2 bases and J by 0 bases, with 14 bases between. This CDR3 contains 17 residues. DNA for the CDR3: TGTGCCAGCAGTTTATTGAGGGGTCGGAGCTCCTACAATGAGCAGTTCTTC. Amino acid sequence: CASSLLRGRSSYNEQFF.

This clonotype occurred a few times. The chain uses TRBV11-3 and TRBJ1-2, with a weak D call TRBD1 (5 bases). This CDR3 has 13 amino acids. The germline V gene has CDR1 SGHNT and CDR2 YENEEA. Between the trimmed V and J ends, which lost 1 base and 8 bases, there was a span of 11 bases. CDR3: CASSLGRREGYTF. In nucleotides, the CDR3 is TGTGCCAGCAGCTTAGGACGCAGGGAGGGCTACACCTTC.

This clonotype was recorded a few times. The chain carries TRBV13 and TRBJ2-1; no clear D gene. Germline V CDR1 and CDR2: PRHDT, FYEKMQ (reference sequence). The germline V and J ends were trimmed by 0 bases and 4 bases, with 10 bases remaining between them. The CDR3 covers 15 residues. The CDR3 DNA follows: TGTGCCAGCAGCTTAGGCACCCAGGCTTACAATGAGCAGTTCTTC. It codes for CASSLGTQAYNEQFF.

This clonotype appeared a few times. One junction end disagrees with the germline gene, perhaps due to a read error. This sequence joins TRBV20-1 and TRBJ2-1; 10 bases match TRBD2. CDR3 length: 13 residues. The V gene's germline CDR1 is DFQATT and CDR2 SNEGSKA (reference sequence). The CDR3 protein is CSAVGLADNEQLF. DNA of the CDR3: TGCAGTGCTGTCGGACTAGCGGACAATGAGCAGTTATTC.

This chain connects TRBV21-1 to TRBJ1-2; the table's D call, TRBD1, was not checked against the DNA. TRBV21-1 is described as a pseudogene. The length of the CDR3 is 15 residues. The CDR3 protein is CASSKSSRTEKGYTF. For the CDR3, the DNA is TGTGCCAGCAGCAAATCCTCGCGGACAGAGAAAGGCTACACCTTC.

There are a few counts of this clonotype. This rearrangement joins TRBV5-1 to TRBJ1-1, with 8 bases matching TRBD1. The CDR3 covers 16 residues. The junction had 6 bases not matched to a gene; V was cut back by 2 bases and J by 0 bases. Germline assignment: CDR1 SGHRS and CDR2 YFSETQ. The CDR3 DNA reads TGCGCCAGCAGCTTCGCACAGGGGGGGTTGAACACTGAAGCTTTCTTT. It yields the protein CASSFAQGGLNTEAFF.

Only a few counts were recorded for this clonotype. The CDR3 DNA reads as TGTGCCAGCAGCCAAGTCTTCGGTTTGGGGGACAATGAGCAGTTCTTC. It encodes CASSQVFGLGDNEQFF. The chain recombines TRBV14 with TRBJ2-1; D assignment may be TRBD1 or TRBD2 (5 bases each). The CDR3 has 16 amino acids. Germline V gene data show CDR1 as SGHDN and CDR2 as FVKESK. V gave up 1 base and J gave up 5 bases, with 15 bases separating them.

V and J are TRBV6-5 and TRBJ2-7, with D perhaps TRBD1 or TRBD2 (5 bases each). Trimming shortened V by 2 bases and J by 2 bases, and 10 bases separated the two germline ends. The CDR3 extends over 14 amino acids. The germline V gene encodes CDR1 MNHEY and CDR2 SVGAGI. The CDR3 spells CASSYRGSAYEQYF. CDR3 coding DNA: TGTGCCAGCAGTTACCGGGGCTCCGCCTACGAGCAGTACTTC.

V and J are TRBV2 and TRBJ1-2; the D is unclear. V was trimmed by 3 bases and J by 4 bases, leaving 12 bases between them. Looked up from germline, CDR1 is SNHLY and CDR2 is FYNNEI. CDR3 size: 14 residues. The CDR3 loop reads CASSDVSALYGYTF. CDR3 DNA sequence: TGTGCCAGCAGTGATGTATCGGCCCTCTATGGCTACACCTTC.

The chain joins TRBV4-1 to TRBJ1-5; D remains unclear. The CDR3 is 15 residues long. V was trimmed by 0 bases and J by 6 bases, leaving 12 bases between them. CDR1 MGHRA and CDR2 YSYEKL come from the germline V gene. In DNA form, the CDR3 reads TGCGCCAGCAGCCAAGACCCCTTTGGGGTTCAGCCCCAGCATTTT. Translated: CASSQDPFGVQPQHF.

The rearrangement joins TRBV7-9 to TRBJ1-1; D perhaps matches TRBD1 (5 bases). Trimming took off 6 bases at V and 6 bases at J, with 11 bases between the two ends. The CDR3 contains 12 residues. Germline V gives CDR1 SEHNR, CDR2 FQNEAQ (reference sequence). The CDR3 is CASRNGGSEAFF. The CDR3 DNA sequence: TGTGCCAGCAGGAACGGGGGTTCTGAAGCTTTCTTT. The entire variable domain, with the rest obtained from reference TRBV7-9 and TRBJ1-1, is as follows: DTGVSQNPRHKITKRGQNVTFRCDPISEHNRLYWYRQTLGQGPEFLTYFQNEAQLEKSRLLSDRFSAERPKGSFSTLEIQRTEQGDSAMYLCASRNGGSEAFFGQGTRLTVV.

This rearrangement joins TRBV7-9 to TRBJ2-4; 8 bases line up with TRBD1. V gave up 2 bases and J gave up 2 bases; unmatched junction bases: 17. This CDR3 contains 20 residues. Germline CDR1 is SEHNR and CDR2 is FQNEAQ (reference sequence). This chain's CDR3 is CASSLSSRRQGIWTKNIQYF. CDR3 in DNA: TGTGCCAGCAGCTTATCCTCGCGTCGACAGGGGATATGGACCAAAAACATTCAGTACTTC.

The sample holds a few counts of this clonotype. J is TRBJ1-5 and V is TRBV28; TRBD1 might be the D (6 bases). The V end was cut by 5 bases, the J end by 4 bases, with 21 bases between. The CDR3 runs 17 residues. Germline assignment: CDR1 MDHEN and CDR2 SYDVKM. The CDR3 loop reads CASSPLGQTGGNQPQHF. CDR3 sequence (DNA): TGTGCCAGCAGTCCTCTAGGACAGACCGGGGGGAATCAGCCCCAGCATTTT.

This chain uses TRBV4-3 with TRBJ2-6; 8 bases are shared with TRBD1. Germline V gene sequence: CDR1 LGHNA, CDR2 YSLEER. The CDR3 is made up of 17 amino acids. Unmatched junction bases numbered 8, after V lost 4 bases and J lost 3 bases. Here the CDR3 reads CASSPNAGQGGANVLTF. The CDR3 nucleotides are TGCGCCAGCAGCCCCAACGCCGGACAGGGTGGGGCCAACGTCCTGACTTTC.

V and J are TRBV11-1 and TRBJ2-5; D remains unclear. The V and J ends lost 4 bases and 5 bases respectively, with 11 bases between them. CDR1 SGHAT and CDR2 FQDESV come from the germline V gene (reference sequence). The CDR3 runs 13 residues. CDR3: CASSYILQETQYF. The DNA of the CDR3 is TGTGCCAGCAGCTACATTCTCCAGGAGACCCAGTACTTC.

This clonotype is termed medium-sized. The rearrangement joins TRBV20-1 to TRBJ2-7; perhaps D is TRBD1 or TRBD2 (6 bases each). CDR1 is DFQATT and CDR2 is SNEGSKA in the germline V gene (reference sequence). The CDR3 contains 14 residues. V was clipped by 2 bases and J by 3 bases, with 14 bases between them. CDR3 coding DNA: TGCAGTGCTAGAAGTCAAGAGGGGGGCTACGAGCAGTACTTC. It yields the protein CSARSQEGGYEQYF.

The chain combines TRBV6-2 or TRBV6-3 with TRBJ2-1; perhaps D is TRBD1 or TRBD2 (6 bases each). Trimming took 6 bases from V and 4 from J, leaving 13 bases between them. Germline V gene data show CDR1 as MNHEY and CDR2 as SVGEGT. The CDR3 is made up of 14 amino acids. The CDR3 nucleotides read TGTGCCAGCAGAGGGGGGAGAGATTACAATGAGCAGTTCTTC. Protein sequence: CASRGGRDYNEQFF.

This sequence joins TRBV9 and TRBJ1-2, with 12 bases lining up with TRBD1. CDR3 length: 15 amino acids. V trimming: 3 bases; J trimming: 8 bases; junction bases outside the gene matches: 8. Germline loops: CDR1 SGDLS, CDR2 YYNGEE. CDR3 nucleotide sequence: TGTGCCAGCAGCGCCCCGGGACAGGGGGCAGGAGGCTACACCTTC. Residues: CASSAPGQGAGGYTF. Supplemented by reference TRBV9 and TRBJ1-2, the full variable domain reads DSGVTQTPKHLITATGQRVTLRCSPRSGDLSVYWYQQSLDQGLQFLIQYYNGEERAKGNILERFSAQQFPDLHSELNLSSLELGDSALYFCASSAPGQGAGGYTFGSGTRLTVV.

The CDR3 protein is CSARKGDYGYTF. The CDR3, as DNA: TGCAGTGCTAGAAAAGGGGACTATGGCTACACCTTC. V usage is TRBV20-1 and J usage is TRBJ1-2; a possible D gene is TRBD1 (5 bases). Deletions cut 2 bases from V and 3 bases from J, with 7 bases between. This CDR3 contains 12 residues. In germline, CDR1 is DFQATT, CDR2 SNEGSKA (reference sequence).

This clonotype occurred many times. This chain links TRBV4-2 with TRBJ1-1; D gene uncertain. The germline CDR1 and CDR2 sequences are LGHNA and YNFKEQ. The CDR3 spans 16 residues. Trimming shortened V by 0 bases and J by 4 bases, and 15 bases separated the two germline ends. In DNA form, the CDR3 reads TGTGCCAGCAGCCAAGATATAGGGTGGGAAAGCACTGAAGCTTTCTTT. Residues: CASSQDIGWESTEAFF.